This T cell receptor (beta chain) was sequenced during a study of PD-L1 blockade in urothelial cancer. The wider study: Blood analysis was done at 3 weeks (second dose) and 6 weeks after treatment began.

Profiling relied on immunoSEQ multiplex PCR, and the TCRdb table lists in-frame clones only, not all of them. The sample carries tens of thousands of clones, around nine tenths recorded once. Time point specified: pretreatment peripheral blood. The CDR3 sequence is 15 residues long. V trimming: 2 bases; J trimming: 5 bases; junction bases outside the gene matches: 4. Germline lookup yields CDR1 MDHEN and CDR2 SYDVKM. The rearrangement uses TRBV28 and TRBJ1-2, with TRBD1 identical over 11 bases. The TCR sequence derives from a woman between 55 and 75 years old with urothelial cancer. Sequencing used PBMCs, obtained around atezolizumab (anti-PD-L1) treatment. The CDR3 protein is CASSLGDRGWYGYTF. The CDR3 nucleotides are TGTGCCAGCAGTTTAGGGGACAGGGGGTGGTATGGCTACACCTTC.